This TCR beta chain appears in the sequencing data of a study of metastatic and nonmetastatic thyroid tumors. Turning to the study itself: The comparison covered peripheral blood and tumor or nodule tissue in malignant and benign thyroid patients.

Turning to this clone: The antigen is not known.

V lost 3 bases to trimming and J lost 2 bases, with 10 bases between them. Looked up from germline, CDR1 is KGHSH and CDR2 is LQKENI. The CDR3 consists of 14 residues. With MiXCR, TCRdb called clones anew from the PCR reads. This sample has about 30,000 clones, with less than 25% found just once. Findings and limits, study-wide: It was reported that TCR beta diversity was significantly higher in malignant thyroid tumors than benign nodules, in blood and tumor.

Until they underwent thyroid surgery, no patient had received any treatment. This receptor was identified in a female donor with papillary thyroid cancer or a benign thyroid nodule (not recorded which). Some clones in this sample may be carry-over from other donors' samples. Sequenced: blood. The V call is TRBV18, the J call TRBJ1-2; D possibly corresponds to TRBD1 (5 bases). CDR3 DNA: TGTGCCAGCTCACCCGAGGGGCTCAACTATGGCTACACCTTC. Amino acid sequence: CASSPEGLNYGYTF.